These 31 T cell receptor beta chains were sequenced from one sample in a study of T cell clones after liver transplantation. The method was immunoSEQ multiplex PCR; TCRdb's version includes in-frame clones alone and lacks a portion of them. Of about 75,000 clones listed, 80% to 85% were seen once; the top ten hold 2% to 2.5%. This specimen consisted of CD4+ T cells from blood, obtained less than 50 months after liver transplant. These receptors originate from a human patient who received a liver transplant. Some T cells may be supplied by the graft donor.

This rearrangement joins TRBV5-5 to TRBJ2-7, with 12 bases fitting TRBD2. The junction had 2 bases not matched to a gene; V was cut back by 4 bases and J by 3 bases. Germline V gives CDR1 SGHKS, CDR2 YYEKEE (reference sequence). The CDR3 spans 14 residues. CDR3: CASSGLAGFYEQYF. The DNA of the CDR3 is TGTGCCAGCAGCGGACTAGCGGGGTTCTACGAGCAGTACTTC.

CDR3 region: CASSLRGRAHHGELFF. CDR3 DNA: TGTGCCAGCAGTTTAAGGGGTAGGGCCCACCACGGGGAGCTGTTTTTT. V gene TRBV27 combines with J gene TRBJ2-2; a weak D match, TRBD1 (5 bases). Germline CDR1 is MNHEY and CDR2 is SMNVEV (reference sequence). Trimming removed 2 bases from V and 7 bases from J, with 17 bases in between. The CDR3 has 16 amino acids.

The CDR3 region is CAISEGFGNQPQHF. As DNA, the CDR3 is TGTGCCATCAGTGAGGGGTTTGGCAATCAGCCCCAGCATTTT. The V call is TRBV10-3, the J call TRBJ1-5; D ambiguous. The V end lost 2 bases, the J end lost 2 bases, and 7 bases lay between the germline ends. Germline values: CDR1 ENHRY, CDR2 SYGVKD. The CDR3 sequence is 14 residues long.

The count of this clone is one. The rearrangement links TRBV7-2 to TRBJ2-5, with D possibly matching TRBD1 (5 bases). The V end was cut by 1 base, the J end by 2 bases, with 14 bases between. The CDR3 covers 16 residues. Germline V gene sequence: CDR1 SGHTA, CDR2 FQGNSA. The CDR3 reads CASSLEPGIGQETQYF. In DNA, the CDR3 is TGTGCCAGCAGCTTAGAGCCAGGGATAGGGCAAGAGACCCAGTACTTC. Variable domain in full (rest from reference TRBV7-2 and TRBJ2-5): GAGVSQSPSNKVTEKGKDVELRCDPISGHTALYWYRQSLGQGLEFLIYFQGNSAPDKSGLPSDRFSAERTGGSVSTLTIQRTQQEDSAVYLCASSLEPGIGQETQYFGPGTRLLVL.

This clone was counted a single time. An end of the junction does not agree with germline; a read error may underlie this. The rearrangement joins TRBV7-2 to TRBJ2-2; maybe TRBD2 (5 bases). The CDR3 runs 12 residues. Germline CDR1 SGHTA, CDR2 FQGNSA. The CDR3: CASRLRAGELFF. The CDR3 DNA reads TGTGCCAGCCGCTTGAGGGCCGGGGAGCTGTTTTTT.

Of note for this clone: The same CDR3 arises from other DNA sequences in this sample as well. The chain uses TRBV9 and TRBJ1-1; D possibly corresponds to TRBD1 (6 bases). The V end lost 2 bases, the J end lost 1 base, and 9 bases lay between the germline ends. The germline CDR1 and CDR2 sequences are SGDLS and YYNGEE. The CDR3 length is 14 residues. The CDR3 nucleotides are TGTGCCAGCAGCGTTGAGGGACAGAACACTGAAGCTTTCTTT. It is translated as CASSVEGQNTEAFF.

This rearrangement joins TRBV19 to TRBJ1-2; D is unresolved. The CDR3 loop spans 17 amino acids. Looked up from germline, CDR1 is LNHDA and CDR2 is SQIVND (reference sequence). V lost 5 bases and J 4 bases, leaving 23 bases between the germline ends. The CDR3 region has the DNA TGTGCCAGTAGTCGACTATGGGCAAATCGAAAGACCTATGGCTACACCTTC. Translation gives CASSRLWANRKTYGYTF. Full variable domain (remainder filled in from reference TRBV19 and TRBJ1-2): DGGITQSPKYLFRKEGQNVTLSCEQNLNHDAMYWYRQDPGQGLRLIYYSQIVNDFQKGDIAEGYSVSREKKESFPLTVTSAQKNPTAFYLCASSRLWANRKTYGYTFGSGTRLTVV.

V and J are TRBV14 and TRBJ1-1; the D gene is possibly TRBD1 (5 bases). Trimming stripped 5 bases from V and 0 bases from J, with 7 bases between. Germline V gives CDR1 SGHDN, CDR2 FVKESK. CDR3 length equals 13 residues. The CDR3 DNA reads TGTGCCAGCAGCGCACAGGTGAACACTGAAGCTTTCTTT. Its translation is CASSAQVNTEAFF.

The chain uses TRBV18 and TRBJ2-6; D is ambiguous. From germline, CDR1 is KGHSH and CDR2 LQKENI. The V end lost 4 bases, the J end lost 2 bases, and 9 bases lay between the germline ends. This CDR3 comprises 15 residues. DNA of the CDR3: TGTGCCAGCTCACAAGACCCAGCTGGGGCCAACGTCCTGACTTTC. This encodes CASSQDPAGANVLTF.

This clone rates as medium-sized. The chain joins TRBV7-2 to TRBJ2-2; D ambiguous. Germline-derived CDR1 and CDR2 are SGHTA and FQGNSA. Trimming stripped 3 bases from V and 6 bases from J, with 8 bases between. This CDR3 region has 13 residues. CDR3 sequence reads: CASSLDRPGELFF. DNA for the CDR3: TGTGCCAGCAGCTTGGACCGGCCCGGGGAGCTGTTTTTT.

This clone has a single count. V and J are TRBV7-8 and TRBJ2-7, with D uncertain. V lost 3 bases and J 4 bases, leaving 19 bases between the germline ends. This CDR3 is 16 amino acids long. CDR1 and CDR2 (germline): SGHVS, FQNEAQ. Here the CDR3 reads CASSFPGIQRAYEQYF. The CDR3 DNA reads TGTGCCAGCAGCTTTCCAGGAATCCAGAGAGCGTACGAGCAGTACTTC.

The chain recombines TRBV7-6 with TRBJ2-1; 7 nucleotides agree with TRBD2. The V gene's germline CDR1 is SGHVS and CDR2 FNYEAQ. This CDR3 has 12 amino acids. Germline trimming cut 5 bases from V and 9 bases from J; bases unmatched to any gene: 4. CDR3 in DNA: TGTGCCAGCAGCCCGGAGCGGGGTGAGCAGTTCTTC. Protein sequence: CASSPERGEQFF.

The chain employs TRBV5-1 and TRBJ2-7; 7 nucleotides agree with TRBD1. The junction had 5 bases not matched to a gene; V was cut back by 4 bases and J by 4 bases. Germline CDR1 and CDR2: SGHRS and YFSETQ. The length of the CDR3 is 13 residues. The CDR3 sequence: CASSPQQGYEQYF. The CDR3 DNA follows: TGCGCCAGCAGCCCGCAACAGGGGTACGAGCAGTACTTC. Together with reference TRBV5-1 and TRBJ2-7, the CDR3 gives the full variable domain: KAGVTQTPRYLIKTRGQQVTLSCSPISGHRSVSWYQQTPGQGLQFLFEYFSETQRNKGNFPGRFSGRQFSNSRSEMNVSTLELGDSALYLCASSPQQGYEQYFGPGTRLTVT.

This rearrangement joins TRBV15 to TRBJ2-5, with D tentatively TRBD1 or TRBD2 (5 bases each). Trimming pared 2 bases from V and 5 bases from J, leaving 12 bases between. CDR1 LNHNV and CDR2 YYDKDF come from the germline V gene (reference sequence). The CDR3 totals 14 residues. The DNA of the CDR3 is TGTGCCACCAGCAGAATGTATAGGGACGAGACCCAGTACTTC. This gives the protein CATSRMYRDETQYF.

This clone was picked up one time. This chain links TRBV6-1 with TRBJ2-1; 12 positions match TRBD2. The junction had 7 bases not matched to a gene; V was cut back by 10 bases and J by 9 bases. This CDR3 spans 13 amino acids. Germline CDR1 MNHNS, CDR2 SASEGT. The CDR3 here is CATVTSGGVEQFF. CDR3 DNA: TGTGCCACCGTGACTAGCGGGGGAGTTGAGCAGTTCTTC.

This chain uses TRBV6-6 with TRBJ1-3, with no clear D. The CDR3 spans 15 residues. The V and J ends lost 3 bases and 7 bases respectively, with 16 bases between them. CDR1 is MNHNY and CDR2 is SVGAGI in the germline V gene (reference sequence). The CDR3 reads CASSYAPEGGNTIYF. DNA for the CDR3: TGTGCCAGCAGTTATGCTCCCGAAGGAGGGAACACCATATATTTT.

In nucleotides, the CDR3 is TGCGCCAGCAGCCAGCAGGGGGACAACGAAAAACTGTTTTTT. Translating it yields CASSQQGDNEKLFF. V is TRBV5-1 and J is TRBJ1-4; TRBD1 aligns across 7 bases. The CDR3 has 14 amino acids. Per germline, CDR1 SGHRS and CDR2 YFSETQ. V shed 4 bases, J shed 8 bases, and the junction held 8 bases outside the gene matches.

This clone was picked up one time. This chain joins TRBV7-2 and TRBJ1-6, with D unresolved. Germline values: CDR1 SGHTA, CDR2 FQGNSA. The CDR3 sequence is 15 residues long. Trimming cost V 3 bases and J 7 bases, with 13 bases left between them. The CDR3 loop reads CASSFATVKNSPLHF. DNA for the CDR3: TGTGCCAGCAGCTTCGCAACGGTTAAGAATTCACCCCTCCACTTT.

The CDR3 spells CASSFVSGRGANVLTF. The CDR3 bases are TGTGCCAGCAGCTTCGTTTCTGGGCGTGGGGCCAACGTCCTGACTTTC. The chain combines TRBV7-3 with TRBJ2-6; D ambiguous. Trimming took off 3 bases at V and 3 bases at J, with 12 bases between the two ends. The germline V gene encodes CDR1 SGHTA and CDR2 FQGTGA. The CDR3 consists of 16 residues.

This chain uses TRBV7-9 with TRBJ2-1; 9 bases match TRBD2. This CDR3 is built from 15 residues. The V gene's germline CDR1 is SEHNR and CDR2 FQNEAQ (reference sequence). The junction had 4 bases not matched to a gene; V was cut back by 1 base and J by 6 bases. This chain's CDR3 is CASSLGRGGRNEQFF. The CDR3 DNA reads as TGTGCCAGCAGCTTAGGGCGGGGGGGCCGCAATGAGCAGTTCTTC.

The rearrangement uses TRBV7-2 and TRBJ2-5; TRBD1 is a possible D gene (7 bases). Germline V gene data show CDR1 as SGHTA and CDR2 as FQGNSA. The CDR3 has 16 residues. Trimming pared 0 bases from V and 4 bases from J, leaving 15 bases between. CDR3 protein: CASSLARGQGGETQYF. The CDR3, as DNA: TGTGCCAGCAGCTTAGCGAGGGGGCAGGGGGGAGAGACCCAGTACTTC.

CDR3 in amino acids: CASARTPTETQYF. The CDR3 bases are TGTGCCAGCGCGCGGACACCGACCGAGACCCAGTACTTC. The V and J genes are TRBV7-9 and TRBJ2-5, with a tentative D call TRBD1 (5 bases). Germline assignment: CDR1 SEHNR and CDR2 FQNEAQ (reference sequence). CDR3 length: 13 amino acids. Trimming took 8 bases from V and 5 from J, leaving 15 bases between them.

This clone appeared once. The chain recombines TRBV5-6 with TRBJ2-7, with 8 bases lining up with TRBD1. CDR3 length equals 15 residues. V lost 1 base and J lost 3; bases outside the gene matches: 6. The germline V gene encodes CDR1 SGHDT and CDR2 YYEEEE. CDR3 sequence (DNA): TGTGCCAGCAGCTTGCCCCGGACAGGGCGCTACGAGCAGTACTTC. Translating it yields CASSLPRTGRYEQYF.

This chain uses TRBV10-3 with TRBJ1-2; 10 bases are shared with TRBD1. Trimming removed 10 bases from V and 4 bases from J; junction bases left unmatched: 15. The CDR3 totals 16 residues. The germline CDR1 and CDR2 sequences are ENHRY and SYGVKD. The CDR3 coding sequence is TGTGCCACGCAGTGGGACAGGGGAGTGGCTGGCTATGGCTACACCTTC. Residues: CATQWDRGVAGYGYTF.

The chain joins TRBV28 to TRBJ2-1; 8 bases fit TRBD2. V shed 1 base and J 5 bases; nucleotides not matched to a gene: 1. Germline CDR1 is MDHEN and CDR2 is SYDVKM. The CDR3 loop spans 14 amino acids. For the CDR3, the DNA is TGTGCCAGCAGTTTATTAGCGGGAAACAATGAGCAGTTCTTC. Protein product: CASSLLAGNNEQFF. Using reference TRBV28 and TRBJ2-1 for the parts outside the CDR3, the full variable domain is DVKVTQSSRYLVKRTGEKVFLECVQDMDHENMFWYRQDPGLGLRLIYFSYDVKMKEKGDIPEGYSVSREKKERFSLILESASTNQTSMYLCASSLLAGNNEQFFGPGTRLTVL.

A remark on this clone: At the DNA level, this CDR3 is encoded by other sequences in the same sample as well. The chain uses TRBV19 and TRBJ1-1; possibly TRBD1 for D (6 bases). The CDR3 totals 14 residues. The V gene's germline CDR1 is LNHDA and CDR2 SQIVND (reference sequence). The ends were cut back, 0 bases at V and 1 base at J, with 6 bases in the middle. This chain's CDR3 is CASSIETGNTEAFF. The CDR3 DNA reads TGTGCCAGTAGTATAGAGACAGGGAACACTGAAGCTTTCTTT.

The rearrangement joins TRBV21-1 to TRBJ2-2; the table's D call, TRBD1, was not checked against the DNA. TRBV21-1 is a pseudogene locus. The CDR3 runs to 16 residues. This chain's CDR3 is CANTRLDRLPTGELFF. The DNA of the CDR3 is TGTGCCAACACCAGGCTGGACAGACTCCCCACCGGGGAGCTGTTTTTT.

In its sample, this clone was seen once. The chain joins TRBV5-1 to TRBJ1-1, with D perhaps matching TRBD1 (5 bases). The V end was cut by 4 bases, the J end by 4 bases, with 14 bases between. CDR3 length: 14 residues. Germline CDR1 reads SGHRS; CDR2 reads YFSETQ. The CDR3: CASSPERDGTEAFF. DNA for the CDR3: TGCGCCAGCAGCCCAGAAAGGGACGGCACTGAAGCTTTCTTT.

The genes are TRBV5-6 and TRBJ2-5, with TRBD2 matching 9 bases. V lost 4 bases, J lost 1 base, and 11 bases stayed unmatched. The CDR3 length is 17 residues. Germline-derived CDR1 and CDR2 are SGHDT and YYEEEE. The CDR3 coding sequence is TGTGCCAGCAGCCAAATTGGACTAGCGAGTATCCAAGAGACCCAGTACTTC. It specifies CASSQIGLASIQETQYF.

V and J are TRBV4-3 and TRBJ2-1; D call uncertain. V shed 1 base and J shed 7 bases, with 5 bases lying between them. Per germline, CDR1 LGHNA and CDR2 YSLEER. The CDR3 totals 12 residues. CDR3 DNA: TGCGCCAGCAGCCAAGCTGGAAATGAGCAGTTCTTC. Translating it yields CASSQAGNEQFF.

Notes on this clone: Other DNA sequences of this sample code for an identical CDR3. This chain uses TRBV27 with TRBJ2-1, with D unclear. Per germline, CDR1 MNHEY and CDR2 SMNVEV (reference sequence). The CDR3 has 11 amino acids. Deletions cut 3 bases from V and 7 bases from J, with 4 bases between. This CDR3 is CASSLGNEQFF. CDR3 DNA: TGTGCCAGCAGTTTGGGGAATGAGCAGTTCTTC.